This TCR beta chain comes out of a study of post-analysis software for immune sequencing data. Incorporated into the TCR beta cDNA libraries were unique molecular identifiers, which served to reduce PCR and sequencing biases. The authors obtained roughly 0.5 million cDNA molecules from approximately 0.91 to 9.4 million T cells. Each CDR3 protein gets one entry after TCRdb re-called the PCR reads with MiXCR. The sample contains hundreds of thousands of distinct CDR3 sequences, roughly 38% of which appear only once. This clonotype was seen a handful of times. Its antigen is unknown. Findings and caveats of the study: The five TRBV segments detected at higher frequency in patients than in controls included TRBV5-6, TRBV5-1 and TRBV20-1. Controls showed significantly higher normalized Chao1 diversity than did multiple sclerosis patients.

Trimming shortened V by 0 bases and J by 2 bases, and 13 bases separated the two germline ends. CDR1 is LGHNA, CDR2 YNFKEQ, per germline. CDR3 length equals 16 residues. The TCR originated in a girl between 10 and 17 years old with multiple sclerosis. The sequencing sample was made of blood. The rearrangement uses TRBV4-2 and TRBJ2-5, with D maybe TRBD1 (6 bases). CDR3 protein: CASSQDLGRGQETQYF. The CDR3 coding sequence is TGTGCCAGCAGCCAAGATTTAGGAAGGGGGCAAGAGACCCAGTACTTC.